This TCR beta chain was retrieved from a study of cytomegalovirus exposure and HLA in healthy donors. Per germline, CDR1 SGHTA and CDR2 FQGNSA. Trimming took off 3 bases at V and 3 bases at J, with 9 bases between the two ends. CDR3 length: 14 amino acids. TCRdb's copy holds only in-frame clones and misses some; the assay was immunoSEQ multiplex PCR. The table records around 300,000 clones, roughly 90% of them present only once. General study findings and limits: The study recorded 150 to 200 TCR beta chains that were cytomegalovirus-associated.

Remarks on this clone: What it binds is not known.

Source material: PBMCs. The TCR sequence derives from a woman younger than 45 in good health and CMV-seropositive. The genes are TRBV7-2 and TRBJ2-1; D could derive from TRBD1 or TRBD2 (5 bases each). The CDR3 nucleotides read TGTGCCAGCAGCTTTGATGGGGGCTACAATGAGCAGTTCTTC. Its protein product is CASSFDGGYNEQFF.